The 5 T cell receptor beta chains reported below all come from one sample, sequenced in a study of human T cells and chemical hapten exposure (TCRdb year 2021). Libraries came from RACE. Reads for this sample came from a NextSeq 500. Through fastp at Q25 and MiXCR, TCRdb rebuilt clones from the public reads, retaining in-frame beta chains. Each entry is one CDR3 protein sequence, shown with its most common DNA and genes. The sample table records more than 55,000 distinct CDR3 sequences; 9.8% of these occur just once. The ten largest clones take up 2.5% to 3.5% of the sample. The time point label, read with the paper, signifies: patch test 1, 2 weeks after DPC sensitization. The sample's treatment or condition label, decoded: therapeutic diphenylcyclopropenone sensitization with weekly scalp DPC. Here the sequenced sample was whole blood, taken in connection with sensitization to the hapten diphenylcyclopropenone (DPC). Receptors were obtained from a woman in her 40s with alopecia areata. Some clones in this sample may be carry-over from other donors' samples.

In this sample, this clonotype turned up many times. This chain connects TRBV6-1 to TRBJ1-1; D call uncertain. Germline V gives CDR1 MNHNS, CDR2 SASEGT. This CDR3 has 13 residues. With 6 bases removed from V and 0 bases from J, the gap between germline ends came to 8 bases. DNA for the CDR3: TGTGCCAGCAGAAGACTAGTGAACACTGAAGCTTTCTTT. Residues: CASRRLVNTEAFF.

This chain uses TRBV6-1 with TRBJ1-6; 9 bases are a match to TRBD1. Germline CDR1 is MNHNS and CDR2 is SASEGT. CDR3 length equals 15 residues. J was trimmed by 8 bases and V by 7 bases; bases with no gene match: 9. Written as DNA, the CDR3 is TGTGCCAGCATCCTCTCACAGGGGGCTTATTCACCCCTCCACTTT. It codes for CASILSQGAYSPLHF.

This clonotype came up many times. The chain is built from TRBV7-9 and TRBJ1-1; D unresolved. V shed 7 bases and J shed 4 bases, with 10 bases lying between them. Germline V CDR1 and CDR2: SEHNR, FQNEAQ (reference sequence). The CDR3 contains 12 residues. In nucleotides, the CDR3 is TGTGCCAGCAAAGGCACCTTCACTGAAGCTTTCTTT. Its translation is CASKGTFTEAFF.

In this sample, this clonotype turned up many times. This chain links TRBV6-6 with TRBJ1-6; D is uncertain. CDR1 MNHNY and CDR2 SVGAGI come from the germline V gene (reference sequence). This CDR3 has 13 residues. Between the trimmed V and J ends, which lost 0 bases and 9 bases, there was a span of 6 bases. CDR3 loop: CASSYSMASPLHF. Written as DNA, the CDR3 is TGTGCCAGCAGTTACTCGATGGCTTCACCCCTCCACTTT.

The chain uses TRBV30 and TRBJ2-7, with 11 positions matching TRBD1. Germline lookup yields CDR1 GTSNPN and CDR2 SVGIG (reference sequence). V gave up 5 bases and J gave up 2 bases; unmatched junction bases: 5. This CDR3 is built from 14 residues. In nucleotides, the CDR3 is TGTGCCTGGGCGGGACAGGGGGTCGCCTACGAGCAGTACTTC. The encoded protein is CAWAGQGVAYEQYF.